This record covers a single T cell receptor (beta chain). What it recognizes is unknown. Production of TCR cDNA was by 5'RACE template switching, which also added a universal primer site and UMIs. TCRdb re-analysed the 5' RACE reads in MiXCR, keeping a single row per CDR3 protein. The table shows around 230,000 distinct CDR3 sequences, with approximately 6.7% occurring only once. The V end was cut by 6 bases, the J end by 5 bases, with 6 bases between. The CDR3 sequence is 11 residues long. The sample is drawn from a study of T cells after yellow fever vaccination. Study findings and constraints: Contaminating bulk clonotypes could be abundant in FACS-sorted repertoires. Re-detected after boosting: most primary clones, 96% of CD4 and 88% of CD8.

Sequences were derived from CD4+ T cells sorted from PBMCs, sampled on the day of the yellow fever booster vaccination. The V gene is TRBV12-3 or TRBV12-4, the J gene TRBJ2-3; no reliable D call. The TCR comes from a man aged 30 to 39 who received the YFV17D yellow fever vaccine. CDR3 in amino acids: CASSRQDTQYF. Here the CDR3 DNA reads TGTGCCAGCAGCCGACAAGATACGCAGTATTTT.